Only one count was recorded for the clone carrying this T cell receptor (beta chain). Its antigen remains unknown. The sample belongs to a study of CD8 T cells in Susac syndrome. Study-wide results and caveats: Clonal expansion was not observed in the Susac syndrome CD4+ T cell repertoires.

Random hexamers primed reverse transcription of roughly 0.45 to 1 ug RNA. TCRdb reprocessed the immunoSEQ multiplex PCR reads via MiXCR and lists one record per CDR3 protein. The table lists over 150,000 distinct CDR3 sequences, 90% to 95% of them singletons. TEMRA cells were FACS-enriched, while CD8+ and CD4+ T cells were negatively isolated. The V gene's germline CDR1 is MNHEY and CDR2 SMNVEV (reference sequence). V lost 6 bases, J lost 4 bases, and 19 bases lay in between. CDR3 length: 15 amino acids. The chain recombines TRBV27 with TRBJ2-7, with TRBD1 as a possible D gene (6 bases). The TCR sequence derives from a human donor with Susac syndrome. Source material: CD4+ T cells from PBMCs. The DNA of the CDR3 is TGTGCCAGCAGACTCGGGACAACCGCCAGTTACGAGCAGTACTTC. Protein: CASRLGTTASYEQYF.